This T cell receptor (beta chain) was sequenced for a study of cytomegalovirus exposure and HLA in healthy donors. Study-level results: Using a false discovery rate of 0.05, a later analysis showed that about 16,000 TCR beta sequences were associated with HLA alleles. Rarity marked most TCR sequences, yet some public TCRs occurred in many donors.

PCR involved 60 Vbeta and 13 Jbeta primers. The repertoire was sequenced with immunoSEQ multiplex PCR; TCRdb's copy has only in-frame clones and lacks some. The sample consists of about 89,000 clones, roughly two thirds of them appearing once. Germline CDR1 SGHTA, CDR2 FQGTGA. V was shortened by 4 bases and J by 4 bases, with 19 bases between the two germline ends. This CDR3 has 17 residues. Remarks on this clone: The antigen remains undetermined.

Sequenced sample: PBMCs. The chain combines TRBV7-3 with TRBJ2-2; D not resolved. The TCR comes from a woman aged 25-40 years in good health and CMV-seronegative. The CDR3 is CASSSTPVLVGTGELFF. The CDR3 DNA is TGTGCCAGCAGCTCAACCCCGGTGCTAGTAGGCACCGGGGAGCTGTTTTTT. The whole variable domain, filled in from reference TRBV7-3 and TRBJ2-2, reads GAGVSQTPSNKVTEKGKYVELRCDPISGHTALYWYRQSLGQGPEFLIYFQGTGAADDSGLPNDRFFAVRPEGSVSTLKIQRTERGDSAVYLCASSSTPVLVGTGELFFGEGSRLTVL.